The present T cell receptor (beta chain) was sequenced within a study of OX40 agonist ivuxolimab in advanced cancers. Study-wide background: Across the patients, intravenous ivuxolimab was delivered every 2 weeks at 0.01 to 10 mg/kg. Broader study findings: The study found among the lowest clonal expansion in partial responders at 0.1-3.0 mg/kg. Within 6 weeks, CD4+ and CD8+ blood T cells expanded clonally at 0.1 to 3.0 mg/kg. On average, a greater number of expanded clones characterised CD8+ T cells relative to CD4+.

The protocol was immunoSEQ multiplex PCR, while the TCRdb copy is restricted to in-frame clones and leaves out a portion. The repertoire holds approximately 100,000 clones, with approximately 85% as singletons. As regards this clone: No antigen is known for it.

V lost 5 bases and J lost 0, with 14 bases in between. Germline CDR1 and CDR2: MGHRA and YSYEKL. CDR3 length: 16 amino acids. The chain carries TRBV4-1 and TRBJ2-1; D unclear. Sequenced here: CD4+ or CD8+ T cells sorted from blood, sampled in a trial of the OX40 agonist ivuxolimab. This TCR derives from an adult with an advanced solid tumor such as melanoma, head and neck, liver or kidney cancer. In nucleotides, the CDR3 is TGCGCCAGCAGCGGAAAAGTCGGGCACTCCTACAATGAGCAGTTCTTC. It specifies CASSGKVGHSYNEQFF.